This is a list of T cell receptor beta chains from one sample in a study of CD8+ T cells in alopecia areata. Sequencing used immunoSEQ multiplex PCR; TCRdb keeps in-frame clones, though not all of them. Of about 140,000 clones listed, under 60% are singletons. The source material was CD4+ T cells sorted from blood, sampled at week 0. The receptors stem from a human donor with alopecia areata. Each CDR3 is given with its conserved first and last residue. Each record gives: V gene, J gene, D gene, clone size, CDR3 DNA, CDR3 protein. D genes are given only for firm matches. Clone sizes are given selectively: once, few, many, or a class where the clone is expanded.

TRBV2,TRBJ1-6,TRBD1,few,TGTGCCAGCAGGGGACAGGGGTATAATTCACCCCTCCACTTT,CASRGQGYNSPLHF
TRBV30,TRBJ2-5,NA,NA,TGTGCCTGGAGTGAGAGTCAAGAGACCCAGTACTTC,CAWSESQETQYF
TRBV29-1,TRBJ1-2,NA,NA,TGCAGCGTTCTGAACGGGGACTATGGCTACACCTTC,CSVLNGDYGYTF
TRBV6-5,TRBJ2-5,NA,few,TGTGCCAGCAGTTACGCGCTCCAAGAGACCCAGTACTTC,CASSYALQETQYF
TRBV7-2,TRBJ2-5,NA,few,TGTGCCAGCAGCCGGGACTACCAAGAGACCCAGTACTTC,CASSRDYQETQYF
TRBV29-1,TRBJ1-5,NA,NA,TGCAGCGTGTCATCGGGGGGCAGGCAGCCCCAGCATTTT,CSVSSGGRQPQHF
TRBV29-1,TRBJ2-5,NA,NA,TGCAGCGCTGCGCCCGCCCCCAGGGCGACCCAGTACTTC,CSAAPAPRATQYF
TRBV10-3,TRBJ1-1,TRBD1,few,TGTGCCATCAGGGACGGACAGGTCAACACTGAAGCTTTCTTT,CAIRDGQVNTEAFF
TRBV7-9,TRBJ2-2,NA,NA,TGTGCCAGCAGCTTAAGGCAGGGGAGCACCGGGGAGCTGTTTTTT,CASSLRQGSTGELFF
TRBV29-1,TRBJ1-1,NA,NA,TGCAGCGTGGGGGGTTGGAACACTGAAGCTTTCTTT,CSVGGWNTEAFF
TRBV5-6,TRBJ1-2,NA,NA,TGTGCCAGCAGCTTGGTTCAGCTACCTAACTATGGCTACACCTTC,CASSLVQLPNYGYTF
TRBV2,TRBJ2-7,NA,NA,TGTGCCAGCAGTGTCTCCTCCTACGAGCAGTACTTC,CASSVSSYEQYF
TRBV18,TRBJ2-5,NA,few,TGTGCCAGCTCACCGTCAAAAGAGACCCAGTACTTC,CASSPSKETQYF
TRBV5-1,TRBJ1-4,NA,few,TGCGCCAGCAGCCCGACAGTTGTAGGAGCTAATGAAAAACTGTTTTTT,CASSPTVVGANEKLFF
TRBV30,TRBJ2-5,TRBD1,NA,TGTGCCTGGAGTACAAAGGGACAGGGGAGGGAGACCCAGTACTTC,CAWSTKGQGRETQYF
TRBV25-1,TRBJ2-1,TRBD2,NA,TGTGCCACCCGACCTAGCGGGGGGCGAGGTGAGCAGTTCTTC,CATRPSGGRGEQFF
TRBV2,TRBJ1-2,NA,NA,TGTGCCAGCAGTGAAGCACTGGGGGTAATAACTAACTATGGCTACACCTTC,CASSEALGVITNYGYTF
TRBV23-1,TRBJ1-4,TRBD1,NA,TGCGCCAGCAGTCAATCAGAACAGGGGAAGGAAAAACTGTTTTTT,CASSQSEQGKEKLFF
TRBV4-2,TRBJ2-7,NA,few,TGTGCCAGCAGCCGTAACTCCTACGAGCAGTACTTC,CASSRNSYEQYF
TRBV7-8,TRBJ2-5,TRBD2,NA,TGTGCCAGCAGCTCCCGGACTAGCGGGGGCCAAGAGACCCAGTACTTC,CASSSRTSGGQETQYF
TRBV2,TRBJ2-2,NA,NA,TGTGCCAGCAGTCGGGACGTTACCGGGGAGCTGTTTTTT,CASSRDVTGELFF
TRBV7-9,TRBJ2-7,NA,once,TGTGCCAGCAGCTTAGTAAGGGACGAGCAGTACTTC,CASSLVRDEQYF
TRBV28,TRBJ1-2,NA,NA,TGTGCCAGCAGTTTCATCTGGGAGGGAGACTATGGCTACACCTTC,CASSFIWEGDYGYTF
TRBV30,TRBJ1-2,NA,NA,TGTGCCTGGAGTTCGGCGGGACCTGGGCGCGCTGGCTACACCTTC,CAWSSAGPGRAGYTF
TRBV5-1,TRBJ2-5,NA,NA,TGCGCCAGCAGCTTACGGGGCGACAAAGAGACCCAGTACTTC,CASSLRGDKETQYF
TRBV6-5,TRBJ1-1,TRBD1,NA,TGTGCCAGCAGTCGACGGACAGGCGACACTGAAGCTTTCTTT,CASSRRTGDTEAFF
TRBV29-1,TRBJ2-1,NA,NA,TGCAGCGAGAGGGGGGGCGGCTCCTACAATGAGCAGTTCTTC,CSERGGGSYNEQFF
TRBV6-5,TRBJ1-5,NA,NA,TGTGCCAGCAGCAAAAGCAGGGAAAATCAGCCCCAGCATTTT,CASSKSRENQPQHF
TRBV7-8,TRBJ2-5,NA,NA,TGTGCCAGCAGCTTTCAGGGGAGTGGGCAAGAGACCCAGTACTTC,CASSFQGSGQETQYF